The source of this TCR beta chain is a study of blood T cell repertoires in COVID-19. Only in-frame clones appear in the TCRdb table, and some are missing; sequencing was by immunoSEQ multiplex PCR. Seen here are 270,000 or so clones, 90% observed once, and the top ten hold 2.1%. With 1 base clipped from V and 8 bases from J, the junction kept 5 bases outside the gene matches. The CDR3 runs 15 residues. The germline V gene encodes CDR1 MGHDK and CDR2 SYGVNS. This sequence joins TRBV25-1 and TRBJ2-1; 10 bases match TRBD2. This receptor was taken from a woman aged 60-75 years with COVID-19, enrolled during active disease. The source material was peripheral blood. CDR3 region: CASSESTSGAHEQFF. The CDR3 DNA reads TGTGCCAGCAGTGAATCAACTAGCGGGGCACATGAGCAGTTCTTC.